The T cell receptor (beta chain) described here comes from a study of metastatic and nonmetastatic thyroid tumors. Study-wide results and limits: In blood and tumor, TCR beta diversity was reportedly significantly higher in malignant thyroid tumors than in benign nodules.

Not a single patient had been given any form of treatment at any point before undergoing thyroid surgery. MiXCR reprocessed the PCR reads for TCRdb. The table has approximately 86,000 clones, approximately 13% seen once. In its sample, this clone is large. The antigen remains unidentified. Trimming took 2 bases from V and 6 from J, leaving 16 bases between them. Germline CDR1 SNHLY, CDR2 FYNNEI. The CDR3 has 15 residues. The J gene is TRBJ2-5, the V gene TRBV2; tentatively, D is TRBD2 (5 bases). The sequencing input was tumor tissue. The TCR sequence derives from a female donor with papillary thyroid cancer or a benign thyroid nodule (not recorded which). Some clones in this sample may be carry-over from other donors' samples. CDR3 sequence: CASSERSLAGKTQYF. As DNA, the CDR3 is TGTGCCAGCAGTGAAAGGTCGCTAGCTGGGAAGACCCAGTACTTC.